This entry describes one TCR beta chain. Its specific antigen is unknown. Nothing much larger sits one base from this clone, and base qualities are not available. Compared with germline, V lacks 5 bases and J lacks 4 bases; bases without a gene match: 1. Looking up the germline V gene yields CDR1 MDHEN and CDR2 SYDVKM. The CDR3 runs 12 amino acids, cysteine and phenylalanine included. Kept here is only the CDR3 DNA, which spans 36 bases and is read in frame from base 1. The data are from a study of blood T cell repertoires in COVID-19 (dated by TCRdb to the early 2020s). About the study as a whole: Collaborator samples came from the United States, Italy and Spain and covered acute and convalescent phases of COVID-19. The material from the prospective study consisted of cDNA or gDNA derived from T cells, B-cell-depleted T cells, or PBMCs. Subjects who had been exposed to COVID-19, were actively infected with it, or had recovered from it provided the deeply sampled blood TCRbeta repertoires that made up the dataset. The repertoires were made available in a free public database intended to serve as a resource for research on the immune response to SARS-CoV-2. Samples were obtained from the ongoing ImmuneRACE study (first 160 participants) and from over 1,000 subjects provided by 6 global collaborators. A de-identified subject ID, COVID-19 status, age in years and sex were almost always included in the sample metadata. HLA class I and class II types, where available, came from metadata supplied by the sample provider rather than from assay-based typing. The full study reports these points: How much clinical and demographic metadata was included differed by source and by participant, and the metadata was provided uncurated.

Enrolling through a virtual design, the prospective study's participants ranged in age from roughly 18 to 95 years and lived across roughly 24 United States geographic areas. To assign participants to cohorts, the prospective study relied on clinical history that participants themselves reported in a screening survey and a study questionnaire. For ImmuneRACE Cohort 3, a participant was defined as recovered based on two consecutive negative NP/OP PCR tests, clearance by a healthcare professional, or resolution of symptoms. Mobile phlebotomists in the prospective study collected whole blood, serum and a nasopharyngeal or oropharyngeal swab from every participant. Participants in the prospective study had the option to provide additional blood draws and questionnaires over a roughly 2-month period. Before DNA extraction, blood samples from the prospective study were shipped at room temperature or frozen.

TCRbeta CDR3 regions were amplified from genomic DNA using the immunoSEQ Assay, a bias-controlled multiplex PCR. Regarding the original processing steps: The number of nucleated cells in each sample was estimated by amplification of reference gene primers within the assay. To quantify the absolute abundance of each unique TCRbeta CDR3 rearrangement, sequence reads were collapsed and filtered. For each sample, productive Simpson clonality was calculated as the square root of Simpson's diversity index over productive rearrangements. The table comes from immuneACCESS by way of TCRdb, which keeps in-frame sequences with V and J called. Part of the clones is missing from these tables; in studies checked, under half for an unresolved V gene and the rest for unknown reasons. Clone size and the V and J calls come from that table; the DNA yielded D and trimming. The sample contains hundreds of thousands of clones, just over 90% of them found a single time. The ten largest account for 1.9% of the sample.

The clonotype was recovered from a woman aged 18 to 35 who had recovered from COVID-19. The sequencing sample was made of PBMCs or T cells enriched from blood (not recorded which). The chain couples TRBV28 to TRBJ1-2, and TRBD1 matches 7 of the central bases. At the DNA level, the sequence is TGTGCCAGCAGTAGGACAGGCTATGGCTACACCTTC. It is translated as CASSRTGYGYTF.